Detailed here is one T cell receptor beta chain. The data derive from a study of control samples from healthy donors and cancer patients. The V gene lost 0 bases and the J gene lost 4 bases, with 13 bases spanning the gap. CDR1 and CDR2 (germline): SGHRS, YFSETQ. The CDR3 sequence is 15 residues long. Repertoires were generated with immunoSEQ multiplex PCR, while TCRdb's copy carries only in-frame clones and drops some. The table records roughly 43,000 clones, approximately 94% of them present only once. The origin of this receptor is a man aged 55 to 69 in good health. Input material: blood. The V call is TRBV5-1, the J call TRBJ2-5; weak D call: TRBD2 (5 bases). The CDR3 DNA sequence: TGCGCCAGCAGCTTGGACGGGATCCACGGAGAGACCCAGTACTTC. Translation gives CASSLDGIHGETQYF.